The 31 T cell receptor beta chains listed next were all sequenced from one sample in a study of T cell changes during pregnancy in multiple sclerosis. Sequencing used immunoSEQ multiplex PCR; TCRdb keeps in-frame clones, though not all of them. The repertoire holds tens of thousands of clones, around 90% seen once, with about 7.5% in the top ten. Sequenced here: CD8+ T cells from peripheral blood mononuclear cells, sampled before pregnancy. These TCRs come from a female donor with multiple sclerosis, enrolled in a pregnancy study.

This clone came up once. This sequence joins TRBV5-1 and TRBJ2-7; tentative D call: TRBD1 (5 bases). The CDR3 is 13 residues long. Germline V gives CDR1 SGHRS, CDR2 YFSETQ. The germline V and J ends were trimmed by 6 bases and 1 base, with 11 bases remaining between them. In DNA, the CDR3 is TGCGCCAGCACCCCGACAGAGTCCTACGAGCAGTACTTC. Translation gives CASTPTESYEQYF.

V and J are TRBV4-1 and TRBJ1-2; D might be TRBD1 (6 bases). The germline V gene has CDR1 MGHRA and CDR2 YSYEKL. The CDR3 runs to 15 residues. V gave up 4 bases and J gave up 0 bases, with 12 bases separating them. CDR3 bases: TGCGCCAGCAGCCCATGGACAGCCTCTAACTATGGCTACACCTTC. This sequence encodes CASSPWTASNYGYTF.

The chain is built from TRBV6-4 and TRBJ2-3; D is uncertain. This CDR3 has 14 amino acids. Trimming cost V 5 bases and J 3 bases, with 12 bases left between them. Germline V gene data show CDR1 as MRHNA and CDR2 as SNTAGT. CDR3 nucleotide sequence: TGTGCCAGCAGTCCCTCCGTGGAGACAGATACGCAGTATTTT. It is translated as CASSPSVETDTQYF.

V usage is TRBV5-5 and J usage is TRBJ1-2; possible D gene TRBD1, 5 bases. This CDR3 has 13 amino acids. CDR1 and CDR2 (germline): SGHKS, YYEKEE (reference sequence). V lost 4 bases and J 4 bases, leaving 11 bases between the germline ends. The chain's CDR3 is CASSPTVSYGYTF. CDR3 nucleotides: TGTGCCAGCAGCCCGACAGTGTCCTATGGCTACACCTTC. Full variable domain (remainder filled in from reference TRBV5-5 and TRBJ1-2): DAGVTQSPTHLIKTRGQQVTLRCSPISGHKSVSWYQQVLGQGPQFIFQYYEKEERGRGNFPDRFSARQFPNYSSELNVNALLLGDSALYLCASSPTVSYGYTFGSGTRLTVV.

The V gene is TRBV15, the J gene TRBJ2-7, with D tentatively TRBD2 (5 bases). The CDR3 spans 13 residues. Trimming shortened V by 3 bases and J by 4 bases, and 10 bases separated the two germline ends. The germline CDR1 and CDR2 sequences are LNHNV and YYDKDF (reference sequence). The CDR3, as DNA: TGTGCCACCAGCAGGGGAGAGGGTTACGAGCAGTACTTC. Amino acids: CATSRGEGYEQYF. Together with reference TRBV15 and TRBJ2-7, the CDR3 gives the full variable domain: DAMVIQNPRYQVTQFGKPVTLSCSQTLNHNVMYWYQQKSSQAPKLLFHYYDKDFNNEADTPDNFQSRRPNTSFCFLDIRSPGLGDTAMYLCATSRGEGYEQYFGPGTRLTVT.

The chain combines TRBV2 with TRBJ1-2; D might be TRBD1 (6 bases). Trimming removed 2 bases at V and 0 bases at J, with 13 bases between. The CDR3 runs to 16 residues. In germline, CDR1 is SNHLY, CDR2 FYNNEI. CDR3 nucleotide sequence: TGTGCCAGCAGTGAATGGGGGCCGCTTCCTAACTATGGCTACACCTTC. Translation: CASSEWGPLPNYGYTF. Together with reference TRBV2 and TRBJ1-2, the CDR3 gives the full variable domain: EPEVTQTPSHQVTQMGQEVILRCVPISNHLYFYWYRQILGQKVEFLVSFYNNEISEKSEIFDDQFSVERPDGSNFTLKIRSTKLEDSAMYFCASSEWGPLPNYGYTFGSGTRLTVV.

The J gene is TRBJ1-2, the V gene TRBV19; D unclear. Germline V gene lookup returns CDR1 LNHDA and CDR2 SQIVND (reference sequence). This CDR3 has 11 amino acids. The germline V and J ends were trimmed by 5 bases and 3 bases, with 4 bases remaining between them. The CDR3 DNA reads as TGTGCCAGTAGTCGGGACTATGGCTACACCTTC. Translation gives CASSRDYGYTF.

The chain employs TRBV6-4 and TRBJ2-2; a weak D match, TRBD1 (6 bases). Trimming cost V 0 bases and J 6 bases, with 11 bases left between them. CDR3 length: 15 amino acids. Germline V gene sequence: CDR1 MRHNA, CDR2 SNTAGT. This CDR3 reads CASSDSVGGSGELFF. CDR3 DNA sequence: TGTGCCAGCAGTGACTCGGTAGGGGGATCCGGGGAGCTGTTTTTT.

The V and J genes are TRBV4-3 and TRBJ1-1, with D maybe TRBD1 (6 bases). Between the trimmed V and J ends, which lost 0 bases and 7 bases, there was a span of 12 bases. This CDR3 is built from 14 residues. CDR1 and CDR2 from the germline V gene are LGHNA and YSLEER. The CDR3 region is CASSQDRGWSEAFF. The CDR3 bases are TGCGCCAGCAGCCAAGACAGGGGATGGAGTGAAGCTTTCTTT.

This sequence joins TRBV19 and TRBJ2-5, with D possibly TRBD1 on 6 matching bases. Deletions cut 4 bases from V and 5 bases from J, with 23 bases between. This CDR3 is 17 amino acids long. Germline lookup yields CDR1 LNHDA and CDR2 SQIVND (reference sequence). CDR3 residues: CASSTTVTQGNEETQYF. The DNA of the CDR3 is TGTGCCAGTAGTACGACAGTCACACAGGGTAATGAGGAGACCCAGTACTTC.

CDR3 residues: CASSLVAYEQYF. CDR3 nucleotides: TGTGCCAGCAGCTTAGTCGCCTACGAGCAGTACTTC. The chain joins TRBV7-9 to TRBJ2-7, with unresolved D. Germline assignment: CDR1 SEHNR and CDR2 FQNEAQ (reference sequence). Trimming took 1 base from V and 2 from J, leaving 3 bases between them. The CDR3 is 12 residues long. Full variable domain (outside the CDR3, taken from reference TRBV7-9 and TRBJ2-7): DTGVSQNPRHKITKRGQNVTFRCDPISEHNRLYWYRQTLGQGPEFLTYFQNEAQLEKSRLLSDRFSAERPKGSFSTLEIQRTEQGDSAMYLCASSLVAYEQYFGPGTRLTVT.

The chain couples TRBV7-8 to TRBJ2-7; a possible D gene is TRBD1 (6 bases). The V end lost 5 bases, the J end lost 5 bases, and 19 bases lay between the germline ends. CDR1 and CDR2 from the germline V gene are SGHVS and FQNEAQ. The CDR3 totals 15 residues. The DNA for the CDR3 is TGTGCCAGCAGCAACAATCAGGGGAGCATGAACGAGCAGTACTTC. Protein product: CASSNNQGSMNEQYF.

This clone was observed once. This chain links TRBV2 with TRBJ1-3; 8 bases align to TRBD1. The CDR3 runs 17 residues. Trimming cost V 1 base and J 0 bases; bases outside gene matches: 5. CDR1 is SNHLY, CDR2 FYNNEI, per germline. The CDR3 reads CASSEGTGLSSGNTIYF. CDR3 nucleotides: TGTGCCAGCAGTGAAGGGACAGGGCTGAGCTCTGGAAACACCATATATTTT.

This chain connects TRBV28 to TRBJ2-1; no clear D gene. V lost 3 bases and J lost 10, with 16 bases in between. Germline V gene sequence: CDR1 MDHEN, CDR2 SYDVKM. This CDR3 spans 14 amino acids. The CDR3 protein is CASSFDSLRGEQFF. CDR3 bases: TGTGCCAGCAGTTTTGACTCCTTAAGAGGCGAGCAGTTCTTC.

The J gene is TRBJ1-6, the V gene TRBV5-1, with TRBD1 matching 8 bases. V was pared by 4 bases and J by 5 bases, with 5 bases of the junction left unmatched. Germline V gives CDR1 SGHRS, CDR2 YFSETQ. The CDR3 consists of 15 residues. The CDR3: CASSVTGQDNSPLHF. The CDR3 DNA reads as TGCGCCAGCAGCGTGACGGGACAGGATAATTCACCCCTCCACTTT.

V is TRBV9 and J is TRBJ2-7; D remains ambiguous. Germline V gene sequence: CDR1 SGDLS, CDR2 YYNGEE. This CDR3 region has 15 residues. Trimming removed 0 bases from V and 2 bases from J, with 12 bases in between. The CDR3 nucleotides read TGTGCCAGCAGCGTAGCAGCGTCTTCAACCTACGAGCAGTACTTC. It specifies CASSVAASSTYEQYF.

The V and J genes are TRBV29-1 and TRBJ2-1; TRBD2 aligns across 13 bases. The CDR3 totals 13 residues. CDR1 SQVTM and CDR2 ANQGSEA come from the germline V gene. J lost 12 bases, V lost 5 bases, and 7 bases had no gene match. The CDR3 protein is CSVPGLAGEGQFF. The CDR3 DNA reads TGCAGCGTTCCCGGACTAGCGGGAGAGGGGCAGTTCTTC.

A single count supports this clone. The J gene is TRBJ2-7, the V gene TRBV11-1, with D maybe TRBD2 (5 bases). Germline V gene lookup returns CDR1 SGHAT and CDR2 FQDESV (reference sequence). V shed 5 bases and J shed 0 bases, with 14 bases lying between them. This CDR3 has 15 amino acids. CDR3 region: CASSPRVGDSYEQYF. The CDR3 DNA reads as TGTGCCAGCAGCCCTAGGGTCGGGGACTCCTACGAGCAGTACTTC.

This clone was counted only a few times. The chain uses TRBV6-4 and TRBJ1-2; 11 bases are shared with TRBD1. The length of the CDR3 is 16 residues. Trimming took 2 bases from V and 7 from J; bases not matched to a gene: 9. Germline CDR1 and CDR2: MRHNA and SNTAGT. The CDR3 nucleotides read TGTGCCAGCAGTGACGGGAGCGGGACAGGGGGAGGTGGCTACACCTTC. Protein product: CASSDGSGTGGGGYTF.

The rearrangement links TRBV9 to TRBJ2-7; tentatively, D is TRBD1 (6 bases). CDR3 length equals 15 residues. V was cut by 4 bases and J by 4 bases, with 18 bases left in between. CDR1 is SGDLS and CDR2 is YYNGEE in the germline V gene. The CDR3: CASSIRGTTEYEQYF. The CDR3 nucleotides read TGTGCCAGCAGCATACGAGGGACAACTGAATACGAGCAGTACTTC.

The chain couples TRBV9 to TRBJ2-2; possible D gene TRBD2, 6 bases. Germline V gene lookup returns CDR1 SGDLS and CDR2 YYNGEE. V gave up 2 bases and J gave up 1 base, with 9 bases separating them. The CDR3 loop spans 15 amino acids. The CDR3 region has the DNA TGTGCCAGCAGCGTTTTTAGCGGGAACACCGGGGAGCTGTTTTTT. It codes for CASSVFSGNTGELFF.

V and J are TRBV9 and TRBJ2-7, with TRBD1 matching 7 bases. CDR3 length: 15 amino acids. V lost 0 bases and J lost 3; bases outside the gene matches: 6. Germline V gene data show CDR1 as SGDLS and CDR2 as YYNGEE. In nucleotides, the CDR3 is TGTGCCAGCAGCGTAGCAACAGGGGCATTCTACGAGCAGTACTTC. Translating it yields CASSVATGAFYEQYF.

CDR3 bases: TGTGCCAGCAGTTTAAGCAGGGGGGCAACAGATACGCAGTATTTT. Protein: CASSLSRGATDTQYF. The chain employs TRBV27 and TRBJ2-3, with D possibly matching TRBD1 (7 bases). CDR1 and CDR2 (germline): MNHEY, SMNVEV (reference sequence). Trimming left V 2 bases short and J 3 bases short, with 12 bases between. The CDR3 consists of 15 residues.

This chain connects TRBV4-3 to TRBJ2-1, with D possibly matching TRBD1 (5 bases). Germline loops: CDR1 LGHNA, CDR2 YSLEER. The V and J ends lost 0 bases and 8 bases respectively, with 11 bases between them. The CDR3 runs to 14 residues. The CDR3 protein is CASSQDHRLDEQFF. As DNA, the CDR3 is TGCGCCAGCAGCCAAGATCACAGGCTAGATGAGCAGTTCTTC.

The rearrangement joins TRBV30 to TRBJ1-3; no clear D. The CDR3 is 13 residues long. Germline lookup yields CDR1 GTSNPN and CDR2 SVGIG (reference sequence). V was trimmed by 3 bases and J by 0 bases, leaving 6 bases between them. Here the CDR3 DNA reads TGTGCCTGGAGCGCGTTCTCTGGAAACACCATATATTTT. Amino acid sequence: CAWSAFSGNTIYF.

The J gene is TRBJ2-7, the V gene TRBV29-1, with D tentatively TRBD1 (6 bases). The CDR3 contains 12 residues. Germline V gene sequence: CDR1 SQVTM, CDR2 ANQGSEA. V lost 7 bases to trimming and J lost 0 bases, with 10 bases between them. The CDR3 loop is CSAYRDSYEQYF. The DNA for the CDR3 is TGCAGCGCATACAGGGACTCCTACGAGCAGTACTTC.

The chain carries TRBV28 and TRBJ2-7, with D possibly being TRBD1 (6 bases). Trimming pared 6 bases from V and 0 bases from J, leaving 15 bases between. Germline lookup yields CDR1 MDHEN and CDR2 SYDVKM. The CDR3 loop spans 15 amino acids. CDR3 sequence: CASSLSADSSYEQYF. The CDR3 nucleotides are TGTGCCAGCAGCCTGTCAGCGGACAGCTCCTACGAGCAGTACTTC. Combining the CDR3 with reference TRBV28 and TRBJ2-7 gives the whole variable domain DVKVTQSSRYLVKRTGEKVFLECVQDMDHENMFWYRQDPGLGLRLIYFSYDVKMKEKGDIPEGYSVSREKKERFSLILESASTNQTSMYLCASSLSADSSYEQYFGPGTRLTVT.

The J gene is TRBJ1-5, the V gene TRBV6-5; D is unresolved. V was cut by 5 bases and J by 0 bases, with 11 bases left in between. CDR3 size: 15 residues. Germline V gene data show CDR1 as MNHEY and CDR2 as SVGAGI. CDR3 DNA: TGTGCCAGCAGTCCCTTCTCAGGTAGCAATCAGCCCCAGCATTTT. Its protein product is CASSPFSGSNQPQHF.

The chain carries TRBV30 and TRBJ2-1, with TRBD2 matching over 9 bases. Germline-derived CDR1 and CDR2 are GTSNPN and SVGIG (reference sequence). This CDR3 region has 13 residues. J was trimmed by 8 bases and V by 1 base; bases with no gene match: 3. The CDR3 DNA follows: TGTGCCTGGAGTGCGGTAGCGGGGGATGAGCAGTTCTTC. Amino acid sequence: CAWSAVAGDEQFF.

The gene calls are TRBV28 and TRBJ2-7, with a possible D match to TRBD2 (5 bases). CDR1 MDHEN and CDR2 SYDVKM come from the germline V gene. The CDR3 sequence is 13 residues long. V lost 5 bases, J lost 4 bases, and 12 bases lay in between. CDR3 in amino acids: CASSAEAEYEQYF. Written as DNA, the CDR3 is TGTGCCAGCAGTGCCGAAGCGGAATACGAGCAGTACTTC.

This clone showed up just once. The chain uses TRBV15 and TRBJ2-5; the match to TRBD2 covers 10 bases. The DNA end favors TRBJ2-7, so the J call may be wrong. CDR1 and CDR2 (germline): LNHNV, YYDKDF (reference sequence). There are 18 residues in the CDR3. The CDR3 sequence: CATSRPGIASGSSYEQYF. The CDR3, as DNA: TGTGCCACCAGCAGACCCGGGATAGCTAGCGGGAGCTCCTACGAGCAGTACTTC.